This T cell receptor beta chain emerged from a study of CD4+ T cells in melanoma. Study-level findings and limits: CD8+ T cell, macrophage and B cell function reportedly correlated with neoantigen-specific CD4+ T cells. Reportedly, melanoma neoantigen-specific CD4+ T cells showed varied differentiation states.

As to this clone: The antigen is not known.

The V gene's germline CDR1 is SGHRS and CDR2 YFSETQ. V was clipped by 0 bases and J by 5 bases, with 12 bases between them. The length of the CDR3 is 15 residues. The method was immunoSEQ multiplex PCR; TCRdb's version includes in-frame clones alone and lacks a portion of them. The data show about 110,000 clones, about 92% seen once. The sample taken for sequencing was peripheral blood. The clonotype originates from a human donor with melanoma. The chain employs TRBV5-1 and TRBJ1-5, with TRBD1 as a possible D gene (6 bases). The DNA for the CDR3 is TGCGCCAGCAGCTTGGTCGGGGGCCGGGATCAGCCCCAGCATTTT. Residues: CASSLVGGRDQPQHF.